This TCR beta chain is from a study of T cell repertoires and leukemia-associated antigens (dated by TCRdb to about 2019). Regarding the study in general: Approximately 15 million effective reads were obtained overall, with each sample giving about 5.1 to 7 million read pairs and roughly 3 to 5.0 million effective reads. The study aimed to identify which antigen a TCR Vbeta21 clone previously found in CML patients recognizes, using in vitro peptide stimulation of healthy T cells. Findings and caveats that apply to the study as a whole: The four groups showed no significant differences in numbers of Vbeta genes (around 55), Jbeta genes (about 14), VDJ rearrangements, or unique CDR3s. The antigen specificity and function of the expanded clones were not directly tested and needed further investigation.

CD3+ T cells were initially rested overnight at approximately 2.4 million cells/mL in RPMI 1640 lacking fetal bovine serum. Following the manufacturer's instructions, MACS immunomagnetic beads were used to pull CD3+ T cells out of the PBMCs. Total RNA was extracted from the cultured T cells with TRIzol reagent. TCRbeta libraries were amplified from RNA using 5' rapid amplification of cDNA ends (5'RACE). Before sequencing, library concentration and integrity were assessed using Qubit, an Agilent instrument, and quantitative PCR. A commercial service provider sequenced the qualified libraries on Illumina HiSeq or MiSeq. Per the original workflow: TCR sequences in each sample were identified using MiXCR version 1.8.2. For a clone to count as qualified, its CDR3 had to be longer than four amino acids, its nucleotide length had to be in-frame, and the clone could not contain a stop codon. A read counted as effective if the read contained the complete CDR3 structure. Expanded clones were validated by RT-PCR with 24 Vbeta primers, GeneScan spectratyping, and Sanger sequencing. Starting from the raw public reads, TCRdb applied fastp trimming at Q25, assembled clones with MiXCR and retained in-frame beta chains. Rows with a matching CDR3 protein are joined into one entry that keeps the most common DNA and genes. None of the V and J calls come from the authors' own analysis; TCRdb made them. Recorded for this sample are fewer than 15,000 distinct CDR3 sequences; about two fifths of them occurred a single time. The ten largest clones take up 33% of the sample.

This clonotype was recorded many times. Its antigen target is currently unknown. The input lacks base qualities; no much larger clone sits a single base away. CDR1 and CDR2 were assigned from the germline V gene as SGHRS and YFSETQ. Measured from the cysteine to the phenylalanine, the CDR3 is 18 residues long. Kept here is only the CDR3 DNA, which spans 54 bases and is read in frame from base 1. Trimming leaves V shorter by 4 bases and J shorter by 1 base, with the junction holding 9 bases beyond the gene matches. Rearrangement joined TRBV5-1 to TRBJ2-6, with 9 bases aligning to TRBD1. The material sequenced was CD3+ T cells sorted from blood and cultured. This clonotype originated in a female donor in good health. DNA sequence: TGCGCCAGCAGCGGAACCGGGACAGGGATATCTGGGGCCAACGTCCTGACTTTC. Its amino acids are CASSGTGTGISGANVLTF.